Shown below are 17 T cell receptor beta chains from a single sample sequenced in a study of blood T cell repertoires in COVID-19. Sequencing used immunoSEQ multiplex PCR; TCRdb keeps in-frame clones, though not all of them. Of approximately 250,000 clones listed, approximately 86% were seen once; the top ten hold roughly 1.9%. Sequences were obtained from peripheral blood. The receptors derive from a man under 40 with active or convalescent COVID-19.

V gene TRBV19 combines with J gene TRBJ1-1; TRBD1 agrees at 7 bases. This CDR3 region has 14 residues. V trimming: 5 bases; J trimming: 2 bases; junction bases outside the gene matches: 5. CDR1 is LNHDA and CDR2 is SQIVND in the germline V gene (reference sequence). In nucleotides, the CDR3 is TGTGCCAGTAGTGCGACAGGGAGTAACACTGAAGCTTTCTTT. Residues: CASSATGSNTEAFF.

DNA for the CDR3: TGTGCCAGCAGTTTGGCACAGGGGAGAGATACGCAGTATTTT. The encoded protein is CASSLAQGRDTQYF. The chain recombines TRBV27 with TRBJ2-3, with TRBD1 identical over 7 bases. The CDR3 covers 14 residues. V lost 3 bases to trimming and J lost 5 bases; unmatched junction nucleotides: 5. Germline assignment: CDR1 MNHEY and CDR2 SMNVEV (reference sequence).

The genes are TRBV11-1 and TRBJ2-1, with 11 bases matching TRBD2. The CDR3 spans 16 residues. Germline trimming cut 5 bases from V and 4 bases from J; bases unmatched to any gene: 7. CDR1 SGHAT and CDR2 FQDESV come from the germline V gene (reference sequence). CDR3 in DNA: TGTGCCAGCAGCCCCCCCACTAGCGGGGGATACAATGAGCAGTTCTTC. Encoded protein: CASSPPTSGGYNEQFF. The full variable domain, rest sourced from reference TRBV11-1 and TRBJ2-1, is EAEVAQSPRYKITEKSQAVAFWCDPISGHATLYWYRQILGQGPELLVQFQDESVVDDSQLPKDRFSAERLKGVDSTLKIQPAELGDSAMYLCASSPPTSGGYNEQFFGPGTRLTVL.

There are a few counts of this clone. V is TRBV4-1 and J is TRBJ2-3, with D possibly being TRBD1 (5 bases). The CDR3 runs 16 residues. Trimming took 5 bases from V and 3 from J, leaving 18 bases between them. Germline-derived CDR1 and CDR2 are MGHRA and YSYEKL. The CDR3 protein is CASSTPSREVTDTQYF. CDR3 coding DNA: TGCGCCAGCAGCACCCCGTCCAGGGAAGTAACAGATACGCAGTATTTT.

The chain combines TRBV23-1 with TRBJ2-7, with 8 bases aligning to TRBD2. TRBV23-1 is designated an ORF whose function remains uncertain. J was trimmed by 2 bases and V by 1 base; bases with no gene match: 10. The CDR3 has 17 amino acids. The CDR3 region has the DNA TGCGCCAGCAGTCAATATTCAGGGACTAGAAAAGCCTACGAGCAGTACTTC. It translates to CASSQYSGTRKAYEQYF.

A word on this clone: This sample also contains other DNA sequences that code for the same CDR3. J is TRBJ2-3 and V is TRBV18, with D unclear. This CDR3 has 12 amino acids. With 3 bases removed from V and 3 bases from J, the gap between germline ends came to 4 bases. CDR1 is KGHSH, CDR2 LQKENI, per germline. The CDR3 nucleotides are TGTGCCAGCTCACCCTCTACAGATACGCAGTATTTT. Amino acids: CASSPSTDTQYF.

J is TRBJ2-1 and V is TRBV3-1 (or the pseudogene TRBV3-2), with TRBD2 as a possible D gene (7 bases). Deletions cut 3 bases from V and 4 bases from J, with 19 bases between. Germline V gives CDR1 LGHDT, CDR2 YNNKEL (reference sequence). The CDR3 runs to 17 residues. This CDR3 reads CASSQEEGGLLYNEQFF. The DNA for the CDR3 is TGTGCCAGCAGCCAGGAAGAGGGGGGGCTCCTTTACAATGAGCAGTTCTTC.

This chain uses TRBV30 with TRBJ1-3; D is unresolved. CDR1 is GTSNPN, CDR2 SVGIG, per germline (reference sequence). Trimming took off 1 base at V and 0 bases at J, with 10 bases between the two ends. The CDR3 length is 15 residues. The DNA for the CDR3 is TGTGCCTGGAGTGAGTTGGGCTACTCTGGAAACACCATATATTTT. Protein: CAWSELGYSGNTIYF.

The chain uses TRBV7-9 and TRBJ1-4, with 11 bases identical to TRBD1. V shed 5 bases, J shed 8 bases, and the junction held 4 bases outside the gene matches. The germline CDR1 and CDR2 sequences are SEHNR and FQNEAQ (reference sequence). This CDR3 has 14 amino acids. This chain's CDR3 is CASSPGTGGEKLFF. In DNA, the CDR3 is TGTGCCAGCAGCCCCGGGACAGGGGGGGAAAAACTGTTTTTT.

J is TRBJ2-7 and V is TRBV5-1, with TRBD1 matching over 12 bases. CDR1 and CDR2 (germline): SGHRS, YFSETQ. The junction had 3 bases not matched to a gene; V was cut back by 0 bases and J by 5 bases. The CDR3 length is 15 residues. The DNA of the CDR3 is TGCGCCAGCAGCTTGGTCGGGACAGGGGGCAACGAGCAGTACTTC. It specifies CASSLVGTGGNEQYF.

In DNA form, the CDR3 reads TGTGCCAGCAGGGTTCAGGGCCACGAGCAGTACTTC. This translates into CASRVQGHEQYF. This chain links TRBV28 with TRBJ2-7, with a weak D call TRBD1 (5 bases). V shed 6 bases and J shed 5 bases, with 11 bases lying between them. Germline assignment: CDR1 MDHEN and CDR2 SYDVKM. The CDR3 is made up of 12 amino acids.

In this sample, this clone turned up a few times. The chain is built from TRBV2 and TRBJ1-5; D gene unclear. V lost 4 bases and J 1 base, leaving 11 bases between the germline ends. The germline gives CDR1 SNHLY, CDR2 FYNNEI. This CDR3 region has 15 residues. For the CDR3, the DNA is TGTGCCAGCAGTGTTCGGTCTTCCAGCAATCAGCCCCAGCATTTT. Its translation: CASSVRSSSNQPQHF.

The CDR3 region is CASSPVPRNANTGELFF. CDR3 coding DNA: TGCGCCAGCAGCCCGGTTCCTAGGAACGCGAACACCGGGGAGCTGTTTTTT. The chain combines TRBV5-1 with TRBJ2-2; no reliable D call. The CDR3 contains 17 residues. The V end lost 4 bases, the J end lost 0 bases, and 16 bases lay between the germline ends. Germline loops: CDR1 SGHRS, CDR2 YFSETQ.

The J gene is TRBJ2-2, the V gene TRBV2; TRBD1 agrees at 8 bases. Germline V gives CDR1 SNHLY, CDR2 FYNNEI. V gave up 7 bases and J gave up 0 bases; unmatched junction bases: 10. The CDR3 has 17 residues. CDR3 nucleotide sequence: TGTGCCAGCAACAAGGGGACAGGCGTTTCGAACACCGGGGAGCTGTTTTTT. This encodes CASNKGTGVSNTGELFF. Filled out from reference TRBV2 and TRBJ2-2, the complete variable domain reads EPEVTQTPSHQVTQMGQEVILRCVPISNHLYFYWYRQILGQKVEFLVSFYNNEISEKSEIFDDQFSVERPDGSNFTLKIRSTKLEDSAMYFCASNKGTGVSNTGELFFGEGSRLTVL.

This clone was detected once. The rearrangement uses TRBV6-5 and TRBJ1-3; D is perhaps TRBD1 (6 bases). The V end was cut by 7 bases, the J end by 2 bases, with 15 bases between. The CDR3 runs to 15 residues. Germline loops: CDR1 MNHEY, CDR2 SVGAGI. CDR3 nucleotides: TGTGCCAGCAAGCAACAGGGAATGACTGGAAACACCATATATTTT. Translation gives CASKQQGMTGNTIYF.

V is TRBV4-3 and J is TRBJ2-7; possible D gene TRBD2, 5 bases. This CDR3 region has 15 residues. CDR1 and CDR2 (germline): LGHNA, YSLEER. V was clipped by 1 base and J by 3 bases, with 13 bases between them. CDR3 sequence reads: CASSQARAVGYEQYF. The DNA for the CDR3 is TGCGCCAGCAGCCAAGCCCGAGCGGTCGGCTACGAGCAGTACTTC.

This sequence joins TRBV30 and TRBJ1-2; 9 bases fit TRBD1. Germline V lookup: CDR1 GTSNPN, CDR2 SVGIG (reference sequence). The CDR3 is 13 residues long. The V and J ends lost 8 bases and 4 bases, in that order; junction bases with no gene match: 8. The CDR3 region is CAGGQGRTYGYTF. As DNA, the CDR3 is TGTGCCGGGGGACAGGGCCGGACCTATGGCTACACCTTC.